The clone carrying this T cell receptor (beta chain) occurred many times. The CDR3 runs to 17 residues. V lost 0 bases, J lost 4 bases, and 10 bases stayed unmatched. Germline loops: CDR1 DFQATT, CDR2 SNEGSKA (reference sequence). These data belong to a study of T-cell reconstitution after alpha-beta-depleted transplantation in children. Molecular barcoding with unique molecular identifiers was used for the TCRbeta library. TCRdb reprocessed the PCR reads with MiXCR, giving one entry per CDR3 protein. Of about 200,000 distinct CDR3 sequences listed, 5% to 6.5% are singletons. This TCR was sampled from a girl in the first two years of life with combined immunodeficiency, due to receive a stem cell transplant. The sample was PBMCs, taken before TCRalphabeta/CD19-depleted stem cell transplant. The rearrangement links TRBV20-1 to TRBJ2-1; 9 nucleotides align to TRBD2. The CDR3 here is CSARDTERGARYNEQFF. The CDR3 coding sequence is TGCAGTGCTAGAGATACGGAGCGGGGGGCGCGATACAATGAGCAGTTCTTC.